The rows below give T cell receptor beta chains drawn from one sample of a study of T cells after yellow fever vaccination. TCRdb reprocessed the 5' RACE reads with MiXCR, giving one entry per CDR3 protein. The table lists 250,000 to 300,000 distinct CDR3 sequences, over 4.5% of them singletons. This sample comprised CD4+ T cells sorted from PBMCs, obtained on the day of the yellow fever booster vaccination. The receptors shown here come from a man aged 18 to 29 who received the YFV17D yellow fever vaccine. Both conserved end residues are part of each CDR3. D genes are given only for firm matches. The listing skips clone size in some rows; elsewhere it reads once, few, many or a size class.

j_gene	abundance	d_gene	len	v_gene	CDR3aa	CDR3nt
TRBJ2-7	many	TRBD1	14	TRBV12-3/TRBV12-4	CASSLTGVSYEQYF	TGTGCCAGCAGTTTGACAGGGGTATCCTACGAGCAGTACTTC
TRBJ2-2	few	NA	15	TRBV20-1	CSARVSGQNTGELFF	TGCAGTGCTAGGGTTAGTGGGCAGAACACCGGGGAGCTGTTTTTT
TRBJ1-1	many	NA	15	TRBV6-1	CASETGRGKNTEAFF	TGTGCCAGTGAAACAGGGCGGGGGAAGAACACTGAAGCTTTCTTT
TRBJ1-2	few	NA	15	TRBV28	CATDVKGAGGHGYTF	TGTGCCACCGACGTAAAAGGCGCGGGCGGTCATGGCTACACCTTC
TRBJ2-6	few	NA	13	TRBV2	CASTASGANVLTF	TGTGCCAGCACTGCGTCTGGGGCCAACGTCCTGACTTTC
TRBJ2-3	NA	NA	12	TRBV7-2	CAVGAGTDTLYF	NA
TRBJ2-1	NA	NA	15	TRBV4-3	CASSQESADYNEQFF	TGCGCCAGCAGCCAAGAATCGGCGGATTACAATGAGCAGTTCTTC
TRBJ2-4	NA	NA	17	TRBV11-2	CASSLDRASRAKNIQYF	TGTGCCAGCAGCTTAGATCGGGCTTCTAGGGCCAAAAACATTCAGTACTTC
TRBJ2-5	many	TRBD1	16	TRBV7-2	CASSPGKRTGTKTQYF	TGTGCCAGCAGCCCCGGAAAACGGACAGGGACGAAGACCCAGTACTTC
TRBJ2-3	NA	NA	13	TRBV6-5	CASSHIRQDTQYF	TGTGCCAGCAGTCACATACGGCAGGATACGCAGTATTTT
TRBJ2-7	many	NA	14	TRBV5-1	CASSLEQVAYEQYF	TGCGCCAGCAGCTTGGAGCAGGTCGCCTACGAGCAGTACTTC
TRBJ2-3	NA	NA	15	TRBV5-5	CASSASGRYTDTQYF	TGTGCCAGCAGCGCAAGCGGGCGATACACAGATACGCAGTATTTT
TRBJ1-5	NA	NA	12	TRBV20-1	CSAREGVQPQHF	TGCAGTGCTCGCGAAGGGGTTCAGCCCCAGCATTTT
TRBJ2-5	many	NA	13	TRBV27	CASRDGDQETQYF	TGTGCCAGCAGAGACGGAGACCAAGAGACCCAGTACTTC
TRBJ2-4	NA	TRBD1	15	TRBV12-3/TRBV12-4	CASTETRGSKNIQYF	TGTGCCAGCACCGAAACCAGGGGGTCCAAAAACATTCAGTACTTC
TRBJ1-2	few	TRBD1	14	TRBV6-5	CASLGRGRGYGYTF	TGTGCCAGCCTTGGCAGGGGGAGAGGCTATGGCTACACCTTC
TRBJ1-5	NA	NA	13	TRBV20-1	CSALEGVTQPQHF	TGCAGTGCTTTAGAGGGGGTTACTCAGCCCCAGCATTTT
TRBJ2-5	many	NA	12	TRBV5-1	CASRRDQETQYF	TGCGCCAGCCGACGGGACCAAGAGACCCAGTACTTC
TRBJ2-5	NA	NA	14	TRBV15	CATSRGGSTETQYF	TGTGCCACCAGCAGAGGGGGGTCCACGGAGACCCAGTACTTC
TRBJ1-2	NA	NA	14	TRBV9	CASSVGLATDGYTF	TGTGCCAGCAGCGTAGGGCTGGCGACTGATGGCTACACCTTC
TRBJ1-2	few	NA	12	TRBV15	CATSRDPEGYTF	TGTGCCACCAGCAGAGACCCAGAGGGCTACACCTTC
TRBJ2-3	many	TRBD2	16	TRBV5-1	CASSLEIAGGADTQYF	TGCGCCAGCAGCTTGGAGATAGCGGGGGGCGCAGATACGCAGTATTTT